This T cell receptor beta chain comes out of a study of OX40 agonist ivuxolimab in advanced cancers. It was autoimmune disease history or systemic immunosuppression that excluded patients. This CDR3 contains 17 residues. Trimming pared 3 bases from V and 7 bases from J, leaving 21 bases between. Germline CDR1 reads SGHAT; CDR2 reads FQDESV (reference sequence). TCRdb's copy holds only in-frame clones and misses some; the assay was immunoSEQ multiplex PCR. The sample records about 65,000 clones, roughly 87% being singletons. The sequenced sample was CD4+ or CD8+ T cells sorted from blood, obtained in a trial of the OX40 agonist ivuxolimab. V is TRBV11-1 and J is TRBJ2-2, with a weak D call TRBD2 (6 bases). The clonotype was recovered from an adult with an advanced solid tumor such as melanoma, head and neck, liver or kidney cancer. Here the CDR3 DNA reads TGTGCCAGCAGCTTGCGTGAACTAGCTGCTCGGGGCGGGGAGCTGTTTTTT. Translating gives CASSLRELAARGGELFF.